These 17 T cell receptor beta chains share one sample of origin, sequenced in a study of Graves' ophthalmopathy and Graves' hyperthyroidism (dated by TCRdb to 2016 to 2019). TCRdb lists the instrument as Illumina HiSeq 2000. For repertoire sequencing, TCR beta CDR3 regions were amplified from RNA transcripts. A first-round RT-PCR used HTBI primers with the Qiagen OneStep RT-PCR kit, followed by a second-round multiplex PCR, size selection and purification. TCRdb redid the processing of the public reads, applying fastp at Q25 and MiXCR, and retained in-frame beta chains. Under each unique CDR3 protein, matching rows form one entry showing the most common genes and DNA. The sample includes 400,000 or so distinct CDR3 sequences, with 17% observed a single time. Clones ranked in the top ten supply 2.4% of the sample. Sequencing was carried out using peripheral blood. These TCRs come from an adult woman with stable Graves' hyperthyroidism.

This clonotype was detected ten times or more. The J gene is TRBJ1-5, the V gene TRBV6-1, with D unresolved. Germline V gene data show CDR1 as MNHNS and CDR2 as SASEGT. The V gene lost 8 bases and the J gene lost 2 bases, with 7 bases spanning the gap. This CDR3 has 12 amino acids. The CDR3 DNA reads TGTGCCAGCCTGACTGGCAATCAGCCCCAGCATTTT. Its protein is CASLTGNQPQHF.

The sample holds many counts of this clonotype. The V call is TRBV29-1, the J call TRBJ2-7, with 9 bases fitting TRBD1. Trimming took 6 bases from V and 3 from J; bases not matched to a gene: 6. Germline V gene data show CDR1 as SQVTM and CDR2 as ANQGSEA. The CDR3 has 13 amino acids. CDR3 DNA sequence: TGCAGCGTAAAACCGGGACAGGGCTACGAGCAGTACTTC. Its translation: CSVKPGQGYEQYF.

In this sample, this clonotype turned up many times. The chain has TRBV28 and TRBJ2-4, with a possible D match to TRBD2 (5 bases). The germline V gene has CDR1 MDHEN and CDR2 SYDVKM. The CDR3 contains 15 residues. Trimming shortened V by 3 bases and J by 3 bases, and 12 bases separated the two germline ends. CDR3 nucleotide sequence: TGTGCCAGCAGTTTCTCGGGGAGAGGCAAAAACATTCAGTACTTC. It yields the protein CASSFSGRGKNIQYF.

The gene calls are TRBV11-2 and TRBJ1-3; D gene ambiguous. This CDR3 has 13 residues. CDR1 is SGHAT and CDR2 is FQNNGV in the germline V gene. The ends were cut back, 4 bases at V and 4 bases at J, with 8 bases in the middle. Here the CDR3 DNA reads TGTGCCAGCAGCTCCCTGAGGGGAAACACCATATATTTT. This codes for CASSSLRGNTIYF.

This clonotype was detected ten times or more. The CDR3 spells CAITRGLDEYEQYF. For the CDR3, the DNA is TGTGCCATCACACGGGGGCTAGATGAATACGAGCAGTACTTC. This chain connects TRBV10-3 to TRBJ2-7; D tentatively fits TRBD1 or TRBD2 (6 bases each). Trimming took off 7 bases at V and 4 bases at J, with 17 bases between the two ends. This CDR3 comprises 14 residues. CDR1 is ENHRY and CDR2 is SYGVKD in the germline V gene.

Many counts were recorded for this clonotype. The chain carries TRBV12-3 or TRBV12-4 and TRBJ2-7, with D possibly called TRBD1 or TRBD2 (5 bases each). This CDR3 comprises 14 residues. V was cut by 2 bases and J by 3 bases, with 11 bases left in between. The DNA for the CDR3 is TGTGCCAGCAGTTTATTGAGGGGCCGCTACGAGCAGTACTTC. Its translation is CASSLLRGRYEQYF.

This clonotype was observed many times. The chain recombines TRBV13 with TRBJ2-5, with 14 bases matching TRBD2. Germline V lookup: CDR1 PRHDT, CDR2 FYEKMQ (reference sequence). The V and J ends lost 1 base and 5 bases, in that order; junction bases with no gene match: 9. The CDR3 totals 18 residues. CDR3 bases: TGTGCCAGCAGCTTAGAATCTCGACTAGCGGGAGGGCCGGAGACCCAGTACTTC. As protein: CASSLESRLAGGPETQYF. Full variable domain (outside the CDR3, taken from reference TRBV13 and TRBJ2-5): AAGVIQSPRHLIKEKRETATLKCYPIPRHDTVYWYQQGPGQDPQFLISFYEKMQSDKGSIPDRFSAQQFSDYHSELNMSSLELGDSALYFCASSLESRLAGGPETQYFGPGTRLLVL.

The table lists this clonotype with many counts. The genes are TRBV10-1 and TRBJ1-1; D call uncertain. V lost 6 bases to trimming and J lost 1 base, with 9 bases between them. Germline values: CDR1 WNHNN, CDR2 SYGVQD (reference sequence). The CDR3 covers 13 residues. In DNA form, the CDR3 reads TGCGCCAGCAGGGCAGAACGGAACACTGAAGCTTTCTTT. Residues: CASRAERNTEAFF.

This clonotype was picked up a small number of times. The CDR3 region is CASSPYRNTEAFF. CDR3 nucleotide sequence: TGTGCCAGCAGTCCATATAGGAACACTGAAGCTTTCTTT. The chain carries TRBV12-3 or TRBV12-4 and TRBJ1-1; no reliable D call. Trimming cost V 5 bases and J 1 base, with 8 bases left between them. This CDR3 comprises 13 residues.

The rearrangement uses TRBV6-5 and TRBJ1-1; D is perhaps TRBD1 (5 bases). Germline CDR1 reads MNHEY; CDR2 reads SVGAGI. V was trimmed by 2 bases and J by 3 bases, leaving 10 bases between them. The CDR3 runs to 14 residues. CDR3 region: CASSYIGGYTEAFF. Written as DNA, the CDR3 is TGTGCCAGCAGTTACATTGGGGGGTACACTGAAGCTTTCTTT.

This clonotype was seen repeatedly, ten times or more. This rearrangement joins TRBV7-8 to TRBJ1-5, with TRBD1 matching 9 bases. From germline, CDR1 is SGHVS and CDR2 FQNEAQ. The junction had 8 bases not matched to a gene; V was cut back by 5 bases and J by 0 bases. There are 17 residues in the CDR3. CDR3: CASSNTGGLYSNQPQHF. The CDR3 bases are TGTGCCAGCAGCAATACAGGGGGCCTCTATAGCAATCAGCCCCAGCATTTT.

This clonotype was observed at least ten times. The chain is built from TRBV19 and TRBJ1-5; 8 bases fit TRBD1. After removal of 1 base from V and 0 bases from J, the junction contained 5 bases not matched to a gene. CDR1 is LNHDA and CDR2 is SQIVND in the germline V gene (reference sequence). This CDR3 region has 17 residues. CDR3 sequence: CASSIVTGGYSNQPQHF. CDR3 sequence (DNA): TGTGCCAGTAGTATAGTAACAGGGGGGTATAGCAATCAGCCCCAGCATTTT.

In this sample, this clonotype turned up many times. V usage is TRBV6-5 and J usage is TRBJ1-2; a weak D match, TRBD1 (5 bases). Germline CDR1 and CDR2: MNHEY and SVGAGI. Trimming removed 6 bases from V and 2 bases from J, with 13 bases in between. The CDR3 loop spans 14 amino acids. The CDR3 here is CASRREGINYGYTF. The DNA of the CDR3 is TGTGCCAGCAGAAGGGAGGGGATCAACTATGGCTACACCTTC.

This clonotype came up many times. The chain links TRBV28 to TRBJ1-1; no clear D. Trimming cost V 2 bases and J 8 bases, with 9 bases left between them. Germline values: CDR1 MDHEN, CDR2 SYDVKM. CDR3 length equals 12 residues. DNA of the CDR3: TGTGCCAGCAGTTTACCACGACGGGAAGCTTTCTTT. Its protein is CASSLPRREAFF. Full variable domain (outside the CDR3, taken from reference TRBV28 and TRBJ1-1): DVKVTQSSRYLVKRTGEKVFLECVQDMDHENMFWYRQDPGLGLRLIYFSYDVKMKEKGDIPEGYSVSREKKERFSLILESASTNQTSMYLCASSLPRREAFFGQGTRLTVV.

This clonotype occurred many times. The chain carries TRBV6-5 and TRBJ2-5; the D is unclear. V lost 6 bases, J lost 5 bases, and 13 bases lay in between. Looked up from germline, CDR1 is MNHEY and CDR2 is SVGAGI. CDR3 length equals 13 residues. For the CDR3, the DNA is TGTGCCAGCAGGCCCGAGGTGCAGGAGACCCAGTACTTC. It is translated as CASRPEVQETQYF.

This clonotype was recorded many times. The V call is TRBV30, the J call TRBJ2-5; 12 bases fit TRBD1. The germline V gene encodes CDR1 GTSNPN and CDR2 SVGIG (reference sequence). The CDR3 sequence is 15 residues long. Trimming took 2 bases from V and 5 from J; bases not matched to a gene: 6. The CDR3 here is CAWSYGTGGGETQYF. Written as DNA, the CDR3 is TGTGCCTGGAGTTATGGGACAGGGGGCGGGGAGACCCAGTACTTC.

This clonotype was observed a handful of times. V is TRBV6-5 and J is TRBJ2-1, with 8 bases matching TRBD1. CDR3 length equals 16 residues. CDR1 and CDR2 (germline): MNHEY, SVGAGI. The junction had 9 bases not matched to a gene; V was cut back by 2 bases and J by 6 bases. Here the CDR3 DNA reads TGTGCCAGCAGTTACCCTGGACAGGGCGGAACCAATGAGCAGTTCTTC. This encodes CASSYPGQGGTNEQFF.